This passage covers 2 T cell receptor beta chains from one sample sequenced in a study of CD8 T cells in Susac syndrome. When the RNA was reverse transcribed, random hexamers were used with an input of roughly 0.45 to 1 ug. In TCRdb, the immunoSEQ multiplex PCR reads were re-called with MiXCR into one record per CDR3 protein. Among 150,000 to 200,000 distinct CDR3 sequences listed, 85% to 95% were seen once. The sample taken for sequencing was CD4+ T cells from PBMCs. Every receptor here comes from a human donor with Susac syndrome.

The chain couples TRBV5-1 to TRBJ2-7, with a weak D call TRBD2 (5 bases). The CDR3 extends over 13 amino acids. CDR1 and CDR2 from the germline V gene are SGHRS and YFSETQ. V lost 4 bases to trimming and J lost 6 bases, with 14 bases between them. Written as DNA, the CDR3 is TGCGCCAGCAGCAGGAGGAACGGCCTCGAGCAGTACTTC. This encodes CASSRRNGLEQYF.

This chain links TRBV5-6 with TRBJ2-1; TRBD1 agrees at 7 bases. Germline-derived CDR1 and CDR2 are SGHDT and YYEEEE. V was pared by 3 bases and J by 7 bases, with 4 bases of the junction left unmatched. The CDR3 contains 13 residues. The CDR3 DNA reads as TGTGCCAGCAGCTCGGGACAGCTGAATGAGCAGTTCTTC. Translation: CASSSGQLNEQFF.